This TCR beta chain was recorded in a study of neurological immune-mediated disorders. Synthesis of cDNA was accomplished via 5'RACE employing 10-nucleotide random UMIs. MiXCR was run by TCRdb on the 5' RACE reads, yielding one entry per CDR3 protein. This table has 60,000 or so distinct CDR3 sequences, about an eighth appearing once. Only a few counts were recorded for this clonotype. This CDR3 has 19 residues. Trimming cost V 0 bases and J 11 bases; bases outside gene matches: 15. CDR1 and CDR2 from the germline V gene are MNHEY and SMNVEV (reference sequence). Sequencing used PBMCs. The genes are TRBV27 and TRBJ1-6; TRBD1 agrees at 11 bases. This TCR derives from a man aged 55-75 years in good health. CDR3 loop: CASSLSWRRTGGVWTPLHF. The CDR3, as DNA: TGTGCCAGCAGTTTATCGTGGCGAAGGACAGGGGGCGTCTGGACACCCCTCCACTTT.